This T cell receptor beta chain was documented in a study of blood T cell repertoires in COVID-19 (dated by TCRdb to 2020 to 2022). About the full investigation: Samples from collaborators originated in the United States, Italy and Spain and spanned both the acute and convalescent phases of COVID-19. The material from the prospective study consisted of cDNA or gDNA derived from T cells, B-cell-depleted T cells, or PBMCs. Subjects who had been exposed to COVID-19, were actively infected with it, or had recovered from it provided the deeply sampled blood TCRbeta repertoires that made up the dataset. A freely available public database, intended as a resource for researchers studying the immune response to SARS-CoV-2, is where the repertoires were released. The samples were drawn from two sources: the first 160 participants of the ongoing ImmuneRACE study, and approximately 1,300 subjects contributed by 6 global collaborators. A de-identified subject ID, COVID-19 status, age in years and sex were almost always included in the sample metadata. Where HLA class I and class II types were available, the types were taken from metadata supplied by the sample provider, not from assay-based typing. General conclusions and limits of the study: The amount of clinical and demographic metadata varied by source and participant and was provided uncurated.

The collaborating institutions used their own protocols to collect whole blood in K2EDTA tubes. For TCRbeta analysis, collaborators shipped samples in one of three forms: frozen whole blood, isolated PBMCs, or DNA extracted from either of those sample types. As regards this clone: Which antigen it targets is not known. No much larger clone exists at a distance of one base, and base qualities are not known.

TCRbeta CDR3 regions were amplified from genomic DNA using the immunoSEQ Assay, a bias-controlled multiplex PCR. In the source study's methods: The number of nucleated cells in each sample was estimated by amplification of reference gene primers within the assay. To quantify the absolute abundance of each unique TCRbeta CDR3 rearrangement, sequence reads were collapsed and filtered. Productive Simpson clonality was computed per sample as the square root of Simpson's diversity index over productive rearrangements. TCRdb mirrors the immuneACCESS table, restricted to in-frame sequences. Some clones are absent from its copies; in checked studies, under half trace to an unresolved V gene, and the reason for the others is unknown. D and trimming were read from the DNA, whereas the V and J calls and clone size are those reported in that table. For this sample there are some 250,000 clones; 84% appear just once. The ten largest make up 4.2% of the sample.

CDR3 length: 17 amino acids, cysteine to phenylalanine. Just the 51-base CDR3 DNA is kept, in frame starting at base 1. The germline V gene yields KGHSH for CDR1 and LQKENI for CDR2. V is cut back by 2 bases and J by 1 base, with 9 bases in the junction unmatched. The V gene is TRBV18 and the J gene is TRBJ2-3, and 7 bases in between align with TRBD1. The TCR was taken from a man between 60 and 70 years old with acute or convalescent COVID-19. Material: peripheral blood. The sequenced DNA is TGTGCCAGCTCACCAAGGCGAGGGGGCTTGGGCACAGATACGCAGTATTTT. Its protein reads: CASSPRRGGLGTDTQYF.